Listed here is a single T cell receptor (beta chain). The antigen it binds to is not known. There are no base qualities to consult, and no much larger clone falls within one base. These data originate in a study of blood T cells in healthy people across ages (dated by TCRdb to 2015 to 2017). Background for the entire study: In model experiments, template switching captured about one uniquely barcoded TCR beta cDNA molecule for every two T cells. Donors were grouped into four age groups: young (average roughly 17 years), middle-aged (less than 40), aged (approximately 67) and long-lived (less than 85). To track age-related changes in TCR beta repertoire diversity, the study relied on deep sequencing normalized with unique cDNA molecular identifiers. The study analyzed two additional independent replicas of 1 million unique cDNA reads from the same blood draw for two donors, one aged 18 to 30 and one aged 80 or older.

Systemically healthy Caucasian individuals from Russia, some 36 in total and aged 6 to 90 years, were included as donors. Around 10 milliliters of peripheral blood were collected from each donor into EDTA-treated Vacutainer tubes. Ficoll-Paque density-gradient centrifugation was used to isolate PBMCs, with at least 6 million per sample. Total RNA was extracted from PBMCs with Trizol reagent, with at least 5 micrograms obtained per sample. Naive CD45RAhigh/CD27high T cell percentages were measured by flow cytometry on a PBMC aliquot from every donor. V loses 4 bases at its end and J loses 13 bases; junction bases beyond the gene matches: 3. The CDR3 contains 13 residues, cysteine and phenylalanine counted. Kept here is only the CDR3 DNA, which spans 39 bases and is read in frame from base 1. As encoded in the germline V gene, CDR1 is MGHRA while CDR2 is YSYEKL. Summary of the overall study and its limitations: Because the CMV infection status of the donors was unknown, age-related changes in expanded clonotypes may potentially have been confounded. The long-lived group showed more naive CD4+ T cells, fewer expanded clones and increased TCR diversity than the aged group, suggesting age selection. There was a strong correlation between observed TCR beta diversity and the percentage of naive T cells measured by flow cytometry. Bulk unsorted PBMC profiling prevented conclusive comparison of naive and antigen-experienced compartments. Estimates of total diversity from one million sequenced T cells were regarded as lower bounds and underestimates. Observed TCR beta diversity per million T cells fell roughly linearly with age, and a significant reduction was already apparent by age around 39.

The method was 5' RACE. For sequencing, an Illumina HiSeq 2500 was employed. A second roughly 7 to 11 cycle PCR used a sample-barcoded 5' primer and a J-beta primer mix. A unique molecular identifier was introduced onto each TCR beta cDNA molecule by a template-switch 5' adaptor carrying 12 random nucleotides. Each sample yielded at least 3 million CDR3-containing paired-end reads. All of the RNA was converted into first-strand cDNA using the Mint cDNA synthesis kit, with a TRBC-specific oligonucleotide serving as the primer. Following uracil-DNA glycosylase treatment, a first 18-cycle PCR with universal primers M1SS and BC2_uni_R was performed on all cDNA. Under the source paper's analysis protocol: Normalization of each sample was performed by random selection of 1 million high-quality reads, each carrying a distinct molecular identifier. Reads sharing molecular identifiers were discarded rather than binned into consensus sequences. MiTCR, run with a Q25 quality threshold and the strictest error-elimination algorithm, handled CDR3 identification, clonotype clustering and error correction. A nonparametric unseen species model with Euler transformation was used to estimate lower-bound total TCR beta diversity. TCRdb reprocessing: public reads trimmed at Q25 with fastp, clones called with MiXCR, in-frame beta chains kept. Each record represents a unique CDR3 protein, reported with the most common genes and DNA among its rows. TCRdb's processing, not the authors', yielded these V and J calls. Present in this sample are roughly 800,000 distinct CDR3 sequences, 20% to 30% of which were seen just once. The top ten clones comprise 9.4% of the sample.

These data also featured in a second study, about T cells of mothers and their children. Reported in the second study: Nine systemically healthy Caucasian individuals served as donors, namely three mothers together with their six children. cDNA synthesis consumed the entire amount of extracted RNA, loaded at around 1.5 ug RNA in each 15 ul reaction. Sample barcodes and 2-4 random nucleotides were added via the M1S primer in the second PCR. Each mother yielded over 9.5 million TCR beta CDR3 reads and each child a few million reads. In both related and unrelated pairs, thymic selection shapes the output of TCR recombination in a similar way, with inherited differences having only a minor effect. Normalized repertoire overlap in related mother-child pairs was always slightly higher than in unrelated mother-child pairs, but the difference was never significant. No persistent microchimeric T cell clones were detected, at a sensitivity of 90 to 100 clones per million clonotypes. The study used deep NGS to compare TCR beta repertoires of mothers and children, seeking features distinguishing related mother-child pairs from unrelated individuals. Mothers averaged roughly 40 +/- 4 years of age and children averaged approximately 11 +/- 4 years. After adapter ligation was performed with NEBNext reagents, the libraries were sequenced on an Illumina HiSeq 2000 with 100+100 nt paired-end reads. To prevent cross-contamination, the mother and child libraries were prepared one month apart and sequenced in separate runs. Between roughly 450,000 and 2,200,000 distinct TCR beta clonotypes were identified per donor. Naive TCR beta clonotypes were estimated from low-frequency clonotypes matched to each donor's FACS-determined naive share, without sorting.

The sequence derives from a boy aged 5-17 years in good health. The sample comprised blood. The rearrangement joined TRBV4-1 to TRBJ2-3; TRBD2 aligns with 15 central bases. The nucleotide sequence is given as TGCGCCAGCAGCCGTGGACTAGCGGGAGGGGAGTATTTT. It is translated as CASSRGLAGGEYF.